A single sample gave rise to the 16 T cell receptor beta chains below, sequenced in a study of graft-versus-host responses after intestinal transplantation. Intraepithelial plus lamina propria lymphocytes were released by processing graft tissue. The table came from immunoSEQ multiplex PCR; TCRdb's copy has only in-frame clones and leaves some out. The sample comprises more than 50,000 clones, around 90% of which are singletons, and approximately 1.6% rests with the top ten. The sample in question was ileum tissue, obtained less than 400 days after transplant. The receptors originated from a human patient who received an intestinal transplant, so some T cells may come from the graft donor.

This clone was found once. The chain joins TRBV29-1 to TRBJ2-3; 7 bases are shared with TRBD2. Germline CDR1 is SQVTM and CDR2 is ANQGSEA. V dropped 5 bases and J dropped 0; count of bases not matched to a gene: 5. This CDR3 is built from 14 residues. The CDR3 region has the DNA TGCAGCGTTCCTACAGCGGGGAGCACAGATACGCAGTATTTT. It specifies CSVPTAGSTDTQYF.

This clone occurred once. The chain links TRBV7-3 to TRBJ2-3; D is possibly TRBD2 (6 bases). The CDR3 totals 14 residues. Germline V gene data show CDR1 as SGHTA and CDR2 as FQGTGA. With 2 bases removed from V and 4 bases from J, the gap between germline ends came to 10 bases. This chain's CDR3 is CASSLRRESDTQYF. CDR3 coding DNA: TGTGCCAGCAGCTTACGTCGGGAGTCAGATACGCAGTATTTT.

This rearrangement joins TRBV28 to TRBJ1-1; D possibly corresponds to TRBD1 (6 bases). The V end was cut by 2 bases, the J end by 6 bases, with 10 bases between. Germline CDR1 is MDHEN and CDR2 is SYDVKM. The length of the CDR3 is 13 residues. CDR3 nucleotides: TGTGCCAGCAGTTTACAGGGGAGGGCTGAAGCTTTCTTT. This codes for CASSLQGRAEAFF.

This clone was detected only once. This chain uses TRBV7-8 with TRBJ2-1; 7 nucleotides align to TRBD1. With 4 bases clipped from V and 4 bases from J, the junction kept 10 bases outside the gene matches. Germline V gene lookup returns CDR1 SGHVS and CDR2 FQNEAQ. The length of the CDR3 is 16 residues. CDR3 amino acids: CASSWDPGQTYNEQFF. The CDR3 nucleotides read TGTGCCAGCAGCTGGGACCCGGGACAGACTTACAATGAGCAGTTCTTC.

The chain has TRBV28 and TRBJ2-1; tentative D call: TRBD2 (6 bases). In germline, CDR1 is MDHEN, CDR2 SYDVKM. This CDR3 has 12 residues. V was clipped by 5 bases and J by 8 bases, with 10 bases between them. CDR3 residues: CASSATRDEQFF. CDR3 nucleotides: TGTGCCAGCAGTGCGACTAGAGATGAGCAGTTCTTC.

In the case of this clone: One junction end does not reproduce the germline sequence, and a read error may be involved. The chain employs TRBV18 and TRBJ2-5; D could derive from TRBD1 or TRBD2 (5 bases each). The germline CDR1 and CDR2 sequences are KGHSH and LQKENI. This CDR3 has 15 amino acids. The CDR3 DNA reads TGTGCCAGCTCCCCACCTGTCGGGACGGAAGAGACCCAGTACTTC. Protein: CASSPPVGTEETQYF.

This clone appeared a few times. The genes are TRBV7-4 and TRBJ1-5; no clear D. CDR3 length: 14 amino acids. Germline V CDR1 and CDR2: SGHVT, SQSDAQ. The V end lost 4 bases, the J end lost 3 bases, and 10 bases lay between the germline ends. The CDR3 nucleotides are TGTGCCAGCAGCTACCGTCCTGTCAATCAGCCCCAGCATTTT. This sequence encodes CASSYRPVNQPQHF.

In the case of this clone: This specimen includes other DNA sequences encoding the same CDR3. The chain is built from TRBV5-5 and TRBJ1-2; D may be TRBD1 (5 bases). The CDR3 has 14 amino acids. Trimming cost V 0 bases and J 4 bases, with 10 bases left between them. Germline V CDR1 and CDR2: SGHKS, YYEKEE (reference sequence). CDR3 protein: CASSLGQGAYGYTF. DNA for the CDR3: TGTGCCAGCAGCTTGGGGCAGGGAGCCTATGGCTACACCTTC.

The sample holds a few counts of this clone. The rearrangement uses TRBV2 and TRBJ2-7; 10 bases line up with TRBD2. The J segment lost 2 bases and the V segment lost 6 bases, leaving 7 bases of the junction unmatched. Germline V lookup: CDR1 SNHLY, CDR2 FYNNEI. This CDR3 contains 15 residues. CDR3 sequence: CASRERTSGTYEQYF. The CDR3 DNA sequence: TGTGCCAGCAGGGAGCGGACTAGCGGTACCTACGAGCAGTACTTC.

This chain connects TRBV28 to TRBJ2-1, with 8 nucleotides matching TRBD2. The CDR3 is 14 amino acids. The V gene end was trimmed by 9 bases and the J gene end by 6 bases; junction bases not matched to a gene: 10. Germline values: CDR1 MDHEN, CDR2 SYDVKM. CDR3 in amino acids: CASALAGDTNEQFF. The CDR3 DNA reads TGTGCCAGTGCCCTAGCGGGCGACACCAATGAGCAGTTCTTC.

This chain's CDR3 is CASSPLSSGSGKTDTQYF. CDR3 sequence (DNA): TGTGCCAGCTCACCTCTATCTAGCGGGAGTGGCAAGACAGATACGCAGTATTTT. The gene calls are TRBV18 and TRBJ2-3, with TRBD2 matching over 10 bases. The CDR3 totals 18 residues. J was trimmed by 3 bases and V by 3 bases; bases with no gene match: 12. CDR1 KGHSH and CDR2 LQKENI come from the germline V gene.

The V call is TRBV7-3, the J call TRBJ2-1, with 15 bases aligning to TRBD2. CDR1 and CDR2 from the germline V gene are SGHTA and FQGTGA. This CDR3 spans 15 amino acids. Trimming removed 4 bases from V and 12 bases from J; junction bases left unmatched: 7. The CDR3 loop is CASSSTGTSGGPQFF. DNA for the CDR3: TGTGCCAGCAGCTCCACCGGGACTAGCGGGGGGCCGCAGTTCTTC.

The J gene is TRBJ2-5, the V gene TRBV10-3, with TRBD1 matching 7 bases. The J call is in doubt because the DNA end fits TRBJ2-7 better. The CDR3 totals 15 residues. The V gene's germline CDR1 is ENHRY and CDR2 SYGVKD. CDR3 protein: CATLERQGVDYEQYF. CDR3 bases: TGTGCCACCCTAGAACGACAGGGTGTAGACTACGAGCAGTACTTC.

The rearrangement joins TRBV14 to TRBJ2-7; D remains unclear. This CDR3 contains 12 residues. Germline CDR1 reads SGHDN; CDR2 reads FVKESK. Trimming stripped 6 bases from V and 0 bases from J, with 6 bases between. CDR3 residues: CASSSSSYEQYF. CDR3 bases: TGTGCCAGCAGTTCGAGCTCCTACGAGCAGTACTTC.

V usage is TRBV7-8 and J usage is TRBJ2-7; no reliable D call. CDR1 and CDR2 (germline): SGHVS, FQNEAQ. The CDR3 is 11 residues long. V was trimmed by 5 bases and J by 2 bases, leaving 4 bases between them. CDR3 loop: CASSLTYEQYF. In nucleotides, the CDR3 is TGTGCCAGCAGCCTCACCTACGAGCAGTACTTC.

V is TRBV13 and J is TRBJ2-7; possibly TRBD1 for D (5 bases). V was trimmed by 2 bases and J by 4 bases, leaving 9 bases between them. CDR1 PRHDT and CDR2 FYEKMQ come from the germline V gene (reference sequence). The CDR3 totals 13 residues. CDR3 sequence reads: CASSLTGAYEQYF. CDR3 DNA sequence: TGTGCCAGCAGCTTAACAGGAGCTTACGAGCAGTACTTC.